This paragraph covers one TCR beta chain sequence. The data are from a study of blood T cell repertoires in COVID-19. The CDR3 contains 19 residues. V lost 0 bases, J lost 7 bases, and 26 bases lay in between. The germline V gene encodes CDR1 SGDLS and CDR2 YYNGEE. The authors' processing: Reference gene primer amplification gave estimated nucleated cell counts. Libraries were prepared by immunoSEQ multiplex PCR; TCRdb keeps only in-frame clonotypes and omits some of them. D and trimming come from the DNA, and the V and J calls and clone size come from that table. The table has approximately 200,000 clones, 75% to 90% seen once.

The source of this sequence is a man in his sixties with acute or convalescent COVID-19. V and J are TRBV9 and TRBJ2-1; D possibly corresponds to TRBD2 (6 bases). The sample comprised peripheral blood. The CDR3 reads CASSVAARGGERVRNEQFF. The CDR3 nucleotides are TGTGCCAGCAGCGTAGCGGCAAGGGGAGGCGAGCGGGTGAGAAATGAGCAGTTCTTC.